This paragraph covers one T cell receptor beta chain sequence. What it binds is unknown. Germline trimming cut 5 bases from V and 4 bases from J; bases unmatched to any gene: 4. Germline lookup yields CDR1 SGHTA and CDR2 FQGNSA. CDR3 size: 15 residues. The protocol was immunoSEQ multiplex PCR, while the TCRdb copy is restricted to in-frame clones and leaves out a portion. The data hold some 130,000 clones, with about 95% observed a single time. The donors were in the approximately 130-subject validation cohort; that cohort was separate from the approximately 700-subject first cohort. These data come from a study of cytomegalovirus exposure and HLA in healthy donors. General study results and limits: 150 to 200 TCR beta chains were listed as cytomegalovirus-associated.

This TCR came from a man aged 18 to 29 in good health and CMV-seropositive. The chain employs TRBV7-2 and TRBJ2-1; TRBD2 agrees at 11 bases. Input material: PBMCs. CDR3 region: CASSPGTSGYNEQFF. DNA of the CDR3: TGTGCCAGCAGCCCGGGGACTAGCGGTTACAATGAGCAGTTCTTC. The full variable domain, in which reference TRBV7-2 and TRBJ2-1 provide the parts outside the CDR3, is GAGVSQSPSNKVTEKGKDVELRCDPISGHTALYWYRQSLGQGLEFLIYFQGNSAPDKSGLPSDRFSAERTGGSVSTLTIQRTQQEDSAVYLCASSPGTSGYNEQFFGPGTRLTVL.